This T cell receptor beta chain was found in a study of cytomegalovirus exposure and HLA in healthy donors (dated by TCRdb to about 2017). About the full investigation: A later analysis indicated that the roughly 120 validation repertoires were generated on the platform also employed for the roughly 720 repertoires of the first cohort. The study was designed to test whether signatures of past pathogen exposure could be identified by cataloging public T cell receptors. A separate validation cohort of 100 to 150 different subjects was used in addition to the approximately 670-subject first cohort. High-throughput TCR immunosequencing, statistical association of individual TCRs with disease status, and machine learning were combined to predict cytomegalovirus infection status.

The library was produced with the immunoSEQ multiplex PCR assay. The source study handled its data this way. To diagnose cytomegalovirus status from the catalog of TCR beta chain sequences, a statistical classification framework was built. The clones in this table, taken by TCRdb from immuneACCESS, are in-frame only. Not every clone is retained; where verified, under half of the shortfall comes from an unresolved V gene, and the cause of the rest is unknown. Clonal size and the V and J genes are those of that table, whereas D and trimming came from the DNA. The sample contains some 170,000 clones, approximately 86% of them found a single time. Roughly 2.5% of the sample is held by the ten biggest clonotypes. Separate from the roughly 650-subject first cohort, the validation cohort of roughly 130 subjects was the group to which the donors belonged. Results and caveats for the whole study, not just this receptor: Across donors, most TCR sequences were observed very rarely, whereas some public TCRs were present in many individuals. In the study, about 150 TCR beta chains were listed as associated with cytomegalovirus. A later analysis found that TCRs clustered in the first cohort also tended to co-occur in the 100 to 150 validation repertoires, with 90% to 95% of cluster scores above 0. All 120 or so repertoires were used to score co-occurrence in the validation cohort in a later analysis, because that analysis had no HLA typing for the cohort. A few of the identified cytomegalovirus-associated TCR beta chains were confirmed in vitro to be specific for cytomegalovirus antigens. The classifier was reported to diagnose cytomegalovirus status with high specificity and sensitivity in both the original and validation cohorts. The authors suggested that the approach could potentially be generalized to other disease states and immunological phenotypes.

The V end loses 4 bases and the J end loses 8 bases, and a stretch of 14 bases separates them. The germline V gene (reference sequence) provides CDR1 MNHNY and CDR2 SVGAGI. The CDR3 sequence holds 13 residues, the cysteine and phenylalanine included. The sequence is cut down to CDR3 DNA, 39 bases in frame from base 1. As regards this clone: Its antigen target is currently unknown. No qualities accompany the bases; no much larger clone lies one base away.

The receptor chain draws on TRBV6-6 and TRBJ1-2; no D gene is confidently identified. The receptor comes from a man aged 18 to 29 in good health and CMV-seropositive. The sample comprised PBMCs. CDR3 loop: CASSLEGPSGYTF. The DNA reads as follows: TGTGCCAGCAGTTTGGAGGGCCCTAGCGGCTACACCTTC.